This T cell receptor (beta chain) was retrieved from a study of blood T cell repertoires in COVID-19 (dated by TCRdb to about 2020). About the full investigation: Collaborator samples came from the United States, Italy and Spain and covered acute and convalescent phases of COVID-19. Deeply sampled blood TCRbeta repertoires from subjects exposed to, actively infected with, or recovered from COVID-19 were included in the dataset. Samples were obtained from the ongoing ImmuneRACE study (first 160 participants) and from about 1,300 subjects provided by 6 global collaborators. The sample metadata nearly always contained a de-identified subject ID, COVID-19 status, age in years and sex. The repertoires were released in a freely available public database meant as a resource for research on the immune response to SARS-CoV-2. The material from the prospective study consisted of cDNA or gDNA derived from T cells, B-cell-depleted T cells, or PBMCs. Where available, HLA class I and class II types were obtained from metadata supplied by the sample provider rather than from assay-based typing.

Concerning this clone itself: What this receptor recognizes is not known. Per-base quality was not reported, and no clone a single base away is much larger than it.

The CDR3 starts with the cysteine, ends with the phenylalanine, and has 16 residues. Only the CDR3 region is kept as DNA, spanning 48 bases read in frame from base 1. From a lookup of the germline V gene, CDR1 and CDR2 are MNHEY and SVGAGI. V ends up 0 bases short and J 6 bases short, with an unmatched junction base count of 4. Each collaborating institution followed its own protocols to collect whole blood in K2EDTA tubes. For TCRbeta analysis, collaborators shipped samples in one of three forms: frozen whole blood, isolated PBMCs, or DNA extracted from either of those sample types. TCRbeta CDR3 regions were amplified from genomic DNA using the immunoSEQ Assay, a bias-controlled multiplex PCR. As for the authors' bioinformatics: The number of nucleated cells in each sample was estimated from the amplification of reference gene primers within the assay. To quantify the absolute abundance of each unique TCRbeta CDR3 rearrangement, sequence reads were collapsed and filtered. For each sample, productive Simpson clonality was calculated as the square root of Simpson's diversity index over productive rearrangements. TCRdb took this table from immuneACCESS and kept in-frame rearrangements with V and J called. Such tables lack part of the clones; where checked against another copy, unresolved V genes explain under half of the gap, and the rest is unexplained. From that table come the V and J calls and clone size; the DNA was used to work out D and trimming. The table for this sample lists about 86,000 clones; 85% of them were counted only once. The ten largest clones take up roughly 3.2% of the sample.

Study-wide conclusions, independent of this receptor: How much clinical and demographic metadata was included differed by source and by participant, and the metadata was provided uncurated.

Recombination connected TRBV6-5 to TRBJ2-2, with 10 bases matching TRBD1. Material: peripheral blood. This receptor was identified in a man aged 50 to 59 with acute or convalescent COVID-19. The nucleotide sequence reads TGTGCCAGCAGTTACTCTGGGACAGGGGAGCCCGGGGAGCTGTTTTTT. This yields the protein CASSYSGTGEPGELFF.